This T cell receptor beta chain was identified during a study of cytomegalovirus exposure and HLA in healthy donors. Study-wide results and limits: Presence/absence analyses took donor sequencing depth as roughly uniform. The dataset shows that most TCR sequences were rare, while some public TCRs occurred in many donors.

The donors were healthy bone marrow donors. In regard to this clone: What it binds is not known.

The V end lost 3 bases, the J end lost 1 base, and 12 bases lay between the germline ends. The CDR3 is made up of 16 amino acids. Germline values: CDR1 SGHVS, CDR2 FQNEAQ. With 60 Vbeta and 13 Jbeta primers, the PCR was carried out. Profiled with immunoSEQ multiplex PCR; TCRdb holds only in-frame clones, not every one. The sample carries some 130,000 clones, around three quarters recorded once. This clonotype was sampled from a young man in good health and CMV-seronegative. Sequencing was carried out using PBMCs. This chain joins TRBV7-8 and TRBJ2-2; the D gene is possibly TRBD2 (5 bases). CDR3: CASSFRRSGNTGELFF. As DNA, the CDR3 is TGTGCCAGCAGCTTCCGTCGGAGCGGGAACACCGGGGAGCTGTTTTTT.